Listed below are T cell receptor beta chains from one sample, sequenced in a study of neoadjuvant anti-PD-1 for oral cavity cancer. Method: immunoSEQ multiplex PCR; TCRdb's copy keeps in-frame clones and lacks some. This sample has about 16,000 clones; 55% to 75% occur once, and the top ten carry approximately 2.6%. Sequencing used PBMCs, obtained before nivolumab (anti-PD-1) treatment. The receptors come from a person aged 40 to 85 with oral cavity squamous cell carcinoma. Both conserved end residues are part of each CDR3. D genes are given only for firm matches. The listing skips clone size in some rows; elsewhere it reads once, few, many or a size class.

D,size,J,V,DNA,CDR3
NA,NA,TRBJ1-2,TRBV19,TGTGCCAGTAGTATTGATTACAGGGTCGGCGGCTACACCTTC,CASSIDYRVGGYTF
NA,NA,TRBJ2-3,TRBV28,TGTGCCAGCAGCTTAGCCTTCGGATCGGAGACTAGCACAGATACGCAGTATTTT,CASSLAFGSETSTDTQYF
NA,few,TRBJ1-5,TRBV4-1,TGCGCCAGCAGCCAACGGGGGGTCGGCAATCAGCCCCAGCATTTT,CASSQRGVGNQPQHF
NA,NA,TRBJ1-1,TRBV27,TGTGCCAGCAGTCCGGCGGGGGATTACACTGAAGCTTTCTTT,CASSPAGDYTEAFF
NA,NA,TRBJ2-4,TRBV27,TGTGCCAGCAGTTTATCGGCTGGCCCGGGGAACATTCAGTACTTC,CASSLSAGPGNIQYF
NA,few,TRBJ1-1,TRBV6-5,TGTGCCAGCAGACACAACTACAGGGAGAACACTGAAGCTTTCTTT,CASRHNYRENTEAFF
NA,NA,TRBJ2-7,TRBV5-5,TGTGCCAGCAGAACCCGCGACGGCTCCTACGAGCAGTACTTC,CASRTRDGSYEQYF
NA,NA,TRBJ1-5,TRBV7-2,TGTGCCAGCAGCTTAATGGATCAGCCCCAGCATTTT,CASSLMDQPQHF
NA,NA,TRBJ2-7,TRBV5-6,TGTGCCAGCAGCTTGGTCGGTTTCGCGAGCTCCTACGAGCAGTACTTC,CASSLVGFASSYEQYF
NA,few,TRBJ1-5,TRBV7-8,TGTGCCAGCAGCTTAGCGCTGGAGCCCCAGCATTTT,CASSLALEPQHF
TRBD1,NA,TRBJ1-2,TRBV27,TGTGCCAGCAGGGGGACAGAGAACTATGGCTACACCTTC,CASRGTENYGYTF
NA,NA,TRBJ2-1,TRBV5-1,TGCGCCAGCAGCGCGCTTCCGAGCTCCTACAATGAGCAGTTCTTC,CASSALPSSYNEQFF
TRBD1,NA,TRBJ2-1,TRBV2,TGTGCCAGCAGTGAACAGGGGGCCCTCAATGAGCAGTTCTTC,CASSEQGALNEQFF
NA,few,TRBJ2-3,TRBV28,TGTGCCAGCAGTCCAGATACACAGGGAAAAGGGTTGACAGATACGCAGTATTTT,CASSPDTQGKGLTDTQYF
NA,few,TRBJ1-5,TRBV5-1,TGCGCCAGCAGCACCCACGAGACAGAACCTAGCAATCAGCCCCAGCATTTT,CASSTHETEPSNQPQHF